One and the same sample provided the 19 T cell receptor beta chains below, sequenced in a study of radiotherapy plus CTLA-4 blockade in lung cancer. Produced via immunoSEQ multiplex PCR; TCRdb's table is partial and in-frame only. This table holds tens of thousands of clones, 70% to 90% found once. The sample consisted of peripheral blood, taken from a patient treated with radiotherapy plus ipilimumab. These receptors were collected from a human donor with non-small cell lung cancer whose response to radiotherapy plus ipilimumab could not be evaluated.

This chain uses TRBV28 with TRBJ1-2; no definite D call. Trimming shortened V by 5 bases and J by 4 bases, and 14 bases separated the two germline ends. CDR1 is MDHEN and CDR2 is SYDVKM in the germline V gene. This CDR3 spans 14 amino acids. The CDR3 DNA reads TGTGCCAGCAGTCACGGTTCCACCCTCTATGGCTACACCTTC. It codes for CASSHGSTLYGYTF.

Only a few counts were recorded for this clone. The chain links TRBV19 to TRBJ2-7, with D tentatively TRBD1 (7 bases). The length of the CDR3 is 17 residues. The V end was cut by 1 base, the J end by 2 bases, with 18 bases between. Germline CDR1 is LNHDA and CDR2 is SQIVND (reference sequence). DNA of the CDR3: TGTGCCAGTAGTATAGTTGCAGGGGGGACAACCACCTACGAGCAGTACTTC. Translating it yields CASSIVAGGTTTYEQYF.

The rearrangement links TRBV10-2 to TRBJ2-7, with 14 nucleotides matching TRBD2. Trimming at V came to 7 bases and at J to 2 bases, leaving 4 bases not matched to a gene. CDR1 is WSHSY, CDR2 SAAADI, per germline. CDR3 length: 15 residues. The CDR3: CASMRLAGGPYEQYF. In DNA form, the CDR3 reads TGCGCCAGCATGCGACTAGCGGGAGGGCCCTACGAGCAGTACTTC.

This clone is a singleton in its sample. The rearrangement links TRBV28 to TRBJ1-2; 8 nucleotides match TRBD1. The CDR3 contains 17 residues. Germline V gene lookup returns CDR1 MDHEN and CDR2 SYDVKM. V lost 5 bases and J lost 8; bases outside the gene matches: 19. CDR3 protein: CASSQGTGLGQQGGYTF. The CDR3 region has the DNA TGTGCCAGCAGTCAAGGGACAGGCCTTGGACAGCAGGGGGGCTACACCTTC.

For the CDR3, the DNA is TGTGCCAGCAGCCTAGGACAGGGGAGCTCCTACGAGCAGTACTTC. Protein product: CASSLGQGSSYEQYF. The J gene is TRBJ2-7, the V gene TRBV11-3; 9 bases fit TRBD1. This CDR3 is built from 15 residues. V lost 5 bases to trimming and J lost 0 bases; unmatched junction nucleotides: 5. Germline V gene data show CDR1 as SGHNT and CDR2 as YENEEA.

J is TRBJ1-5 and V is TRBV6-6; 7 bases map to TRBD1. V was clipped by 5 bases and J by 4 bases; unmatched bases: 5. This CDR3 has 14 residues. In germline, CDR1 is MNHNY, CDR2 SVGAGI (reference sequence). The CDR3 here is CASSPTGENQPQHF. The CDR3 DNA sequence: TGTGCCAGCAGTCCCACAGGGGAGAATCAGCCCCAGCATTTT.

The V and J genes are TRBV4-1 and TRBJ2-4; a possible D gene is TRBD2 (5 bases). Trimming shortened V by 4 bases and J by 0 bases, and 13 bases separated the two germline ends. The germline gives CDR1 MGHRA, CDR2 YSYEKL. This CDR3 spans 16 amino acids. The CDR3 nucleotides read TGCGCCAGCAGCCTCAGCACGGGAATAGCCAAAAACATTCAGTACTTC. Protein product: CASSLSTGIAKNIQYF.

The chain combines TRBV9 with TRBJ2-1, with 13 nucleotides matching TRBD2. With V trimmed by 3 bases and J by 7 bases, 7 bases remained unmatched. The CDR3 consists of 16 residues. Germline V gene data show CDR1 as SGDLS and CDR2 as YYNGEE. The chain's CDR3 is CASSAIGTSGNNEQFF. Written as DNA, the CDR3 is TGTGCCAGCAGCGCGATAGGGACTAGCGGGAATAATGAGCAGTTCTTC. Variable domain in full (rest from reference TRBV9 and TRBJ2-1): DSGVTQTPKHLITATGQRVTLRCSPRSGDLSVYWYQQSLDQGLQFLIQYYNGEERAKGNILERFSAQQFPDLHSELNLSSLELGDSALYFCASSAIGTSGNNEQFFGPGTRLTVL.

The J gene is TRBJ2-3, the V gene TRBV10-3, with TRBD2 as a possible D gene (6 bases). The CDR3 loop spans 12 amino acids. Germline V CDR1 and CDR2: ENHRY, SYGVKD. Trimming cost V 3 bases and J 5 bases, with 6 bases left between them. This chain's CDR3 is CAISDGGDTQYF. Here the CDR3 DNA reads TGTGCCATCAGTGACGGGGGAGATACGCAGTATTTT.

The chain couples TRBV14 to TRBJ1-4, with 7 bases matching TRBD1. Germline lookup yields CDR1 SGHDN and CDR2 FVKESK. CDR3 length: 16 amino acids. J lost 8 bases, V lost 3 bases, and 12 bases had no gene match. The CDR3 nucleotides read TGTGCCAGCAGCCAGCGGACAGGCACGGGAAAAGAAAAACTGTTTTTT. As protein: CASSQRTGTGKEKLFF.

CDR3 DNA: TGTGCCAGCAGTCCCGGACAAGGTCGGACTGAAGCTTTCTTT. Translation: CASSPGQGRTEAFF. This rearrangement joins TRBV6-5 to TRBJ1-1, with D tentatively TRBD1 (5 bases). The V gene's germline CDR1 is MNHEY and CDR2 SVGAGI. This CDR3 region has 14 residues. V lost 5 bases and J 5 bases, leaving 15 bases between the germline ends.

This clone has a handful of counts. V gene TRBV2 combines with J gene TRBJ2-2, with D unclear. In germline, CDR1 is SNHLY, CDR2 FYNNEI. The length of the CDR3 is 15 residues. Between the trimmed V and J ends, which lost 6 bases and 0 bases, there was a span of 11 bases. The CDR3 loop is CASRSSNTNTGELFF. The CDR3 DNA is TGTGCCAGCAGATCTTCTAATACGAACACCGGGGAGCTGTTTTTT. Complete variable domain (other parts from reference TRBV2 and TRBJ2-2): EPEVTQTPSHQVTQMGQEVILRCVPISNHLYFYWYRQILGQKVEFLVSFYNNEISEKSEIFDDQFSVERPDGSNFTLKIRSTKLEDSAMYFCASRSSNTNTGELFFGEGSRLTVL.

The chain couples TRBV5-4 to TRBJ2-1; TRBD2 agrees at 9 bases. The V segment lost 2 bases and the J segment 0 bases; nucleotides outside the gene matches: 0. Looked up from germline, CDR1 is SGHNT and CDR2 is YYREEE (reference sequence). The CDR3 length is 15 residues. CDR3 region: CASSFSGSSYNEQFF. CDR3 nucleotides: TGTGCCAGCAGCTTTAGCGGGAGCTCCTACAATGAGCAGTTCTTC.

The CDR3 nucleotides are TGTGCCAGCGGGTTAGGAAAGGGGCGAAAGAACACTGAAGCTTTCTTT. The encoded protein is CASGLGKGRKNTEAFF. The chain couples TRBV11-3 to TRBJ1-1; weak D call: TRBD1 (5 bases). V was shortened by 8 bases and J by 1 base, with 20 bases between the two germline ends. This CDR3 is built from 16 residues. The V gene's germline CDR1 is SGHNT and CDR2 YENEEA.

The CDR3, as DNA: TGTGCCAGCAGCAAAGCGCTTCGGAGAGTTCTAGCGGGAGAGTTTAGTGAGCAGTTCTTC. This translates into CASSKALRRVLAGEFSEQFF. This chain links TRBV21-1 with TRBJ2-1; the table's D call of TRBD2 was not tested on the DNA. TRBV21-1 is given as a pseudogene. The length of the CDR3 is 20 residues.

This chain uses TRBV11-2 with TRBJ2-2; D is perhaps TRBD2 (5 bases). The V gene's germline CDR1 is SGHAT and CDR2 FQNNGV. This CDR3 is built from 12 residues. V gave up 6 bases and J gave up 8 bases, with 10 bases separating them. CDR3 sequence reads: CASRLPGGELFF. The CDR3 region has the DNA TGTGCCAGCAGACTACCGGGGGGGGAGCTGTTTTTT.

J is TRBJ2-3 and V is TRBV7-3; D perhaps matches TRBD2 (6 bases). The CDR3 totals 15 residues. CDR1 SGHTA and CDR2 FQGTGA come from the germline V gene. V lost 0 bases and J 2 bases, leaving 9 bases between the germline ends. The CDR3 is CASSLTSGPTDTQYF. CDR3 bases: TGTGCCAGCAGCTTAACTAGCGGCCCCACAGATACGCAGTATTTT.

This chain connects TRBV4-1 to TRBJ2-1; 11 bases are a match to TRBD2. The CDR3 runs to 19 residues. V dropped 0 bases and J dropped 4; count of bases not matched to a gene: 11. The V gene's germline CDR1 is MGHRA and CDR2 YSYEKL. In DNA form, the CDR3 reads TGCGCCAGCAGCCAAGATCAACTAGCGGGAGTCTCCCTTTACAATGAGCAGTTCTTC. This encodes CASSQDQLAGVSLYNEQFF.

The chain links TRBV7-3 to TRBJ2-1; D is possibly TRBD2 (5 bases). This CDR3 is 15 amino acids long. Germline CDR1 and CDR2: SGHTA and FQGTGA. Trimming took 5 bases from V and 5 from J, leaving 16 bases between them. The CDR3 loop is CASSPNGPGDNEQFF. In DNA form, the CDR3 reads TGTGCCAGCAGCCCCAATGGTCCCGGGGACAATGAGCAGTTCTTC.